These T cell receptor beta chains were read from a single sample in a study of cytomegalovirus exposure and HLA in healthy donors. The repertoire was sequenced with immunoSEQ multiplex PCR; TCRdb's copy has only in-frame clones and lacks some. This sample has 120,000 or so clones, with roughly four fifths found just once. Sequenced material: PBMCs. The receptors here all came from a woman younger than 45 in good health and CMV-seronegative. Both conserved end residues are part of each CDR3. Some rows have no size entry. The others give once, few or many, or a class for an expanded clone.

clone_size,v_call,j_call,cdr3_aa
.,TRBV28,TRBJ2-2,CASRNRAGGELFF
.,TRBV7-2,TRBJ1-1,CASSWDRGQTEAFF
once,TRBV19,TRBJ1-5,CASTSNFLAQPQHF
.,TRBV29-1,TRBJ1-1,CSVEGGPVRGGTEAFF
few,TRBV9,TRBJ1-1,CASSVYGNTEAFF
.,TRBV5-1,TRBJ2-3,CASRLVPGSTDTQYF
.,TRBV7-8,TRBJ2-1,CASSLVGDNEQFF
.,TRBV5-6,TRBJ2-1,CASSFSGRDEQFF
few,TRBV4-2,TRBJ2-1,CASSQDGTGINEQFF
once,TRBV6-5,TRBJ1-4,CASSVGGRAEKLFF
.,TRBV7-2,TRBJ2-3,CASSLYGAQSKDTQYF
.,TRBV9,TRBJ2-1,CASSVVAGGWNEQFF
.,TRBV30,TRBJ2-3,CAWSVSDTDTQYF
.,TRBV5-4,TRBJ2-5,CASSSNRGPQETQYF
.,TRBV9,TRBJ2-7,CASSATAGTGRYYEQYF
.,TRBV6-5,TRBJ1-5,CASSPDRGNQPQHF
.,TRBV4-1,TRBJ2-7,CASSQEGSLRSYEQYF
.,TRBV5-4,TRBJ2-5,CASGIAESVVETQYF
.,TRBV11-2,TRBJ2-2,CASSLDRGSSGELFF
.,TRBV7-3,TRBJ2-2,CASSLSGPGTSGRRTGELFF
.,TRBV2,TRBJ2-1,CASSGWRRSSYNEQFF
.,TRBV25-1,TRBJ2-7,CASSEYHGSNEQYF